The table lists the clone carrying this TCR beta chain with a few counts. Its antigen is unidentified. Synthesis of TCR cDNA relied on 5'RACE template switching, which attached a universal primer site and UMIs. TCRdb reprocessed the 5' RACE reads via MiXCR and lists one record per CDR3 protein. The repertoire holds approximately 260,000 distinct CDR3 sequences, with under 15% as singletons. This sample was taken from a study of T cells after yellow fever vaccination. General study findings and limits: Abundant clonotypes from the bulk population could get into FACS-sorted repertoires as contaminants. The booster response re-showed most primary clones: around 96% CD4, almost 90% CD8.

This material consisted of CD4+ T cells sorted from PBMCs, taken 45 days after the yellow fever booster vaccination. The origin of this receptor is a man younger than 45 who received the YFV17D yellow fever vaccine.

DNA for the CDR3: TGCAGTGCTAGTAATGAGGGGGAGACCCAGTACTTC. Encoded protein: CSASNEGETQYF. V usage is TRBV20-1 and J usage is TRBJ2-5; D tentatively reads TRBD1 or TRBD2 (5 bases each). The CDR3 sequence is 12 residues long. From germline, CDR1 is DFQATT and CDR2 SNEGSKA (reference sequence). Trimming took 3 bases from V and 5 from J, leaving 10 bases between them.